Sequencing of this TCR beta chain was carried out in a study of cytomegalovirus exposure and HLA in healthy donors. Whole-study findings and limits: What TCR beta sequences reportedly achieved was accurate prediction of HLA-A and HLA-B alleles in most subjects. Roughly even sequencing depth across donors was the assumption behind the presence/absence analyses.

As to this clone: Its target is not known.

PCR employed 60 Vbeta and 13 Jbeta primers. TCRdb's table, derived via immunoSEQ multiplex PCR, lists solely in-frame clones and lacks some. In the table there are 55,000 to 80,000 clones, around 80% of which are singletons. The sequence derives from a man between 18 and 35 years old in good health and CMV-seronegative. The sequencing input was PBMCs.

The CDR3 DNA sequence: TGTGCCAGCCGTCGGGACAGGGGGCCGAAAGAGCAGTACTTC. This gives the protein CASRRDRGPKEQYF. The V call is TRBV2, the J call TRBJ2-7; the match to TRBD1 covers 12 bases. With V trimmed by 8 bases and J by 7 bases, 9 bases remained unmatched. Germline lookup yields CDR1 SNHLY and CDR2 FYNNEI. The CDR3 covers 14 residues.